Described below is a single T cell receptor (beta chain) sequence and its context. The sample is drawn from a study of shared clonotypes between healthy human individuals. The assay used deep level. Sequenced by immunoSEQ multiplex PCR; TCRdb stores in-frame clones only, minus some. The data hold about 490,000 clones, with 81% observed a single time. Trimming removed 5 bases from V and 9 bases from J; junction bases left unmatched: 7. This CDR3 is built from 15 residues. CDR1 and CDR2 (germline): MNHEY, SMNVEV (reference sequence). This chain links TRBV27 with TRBJ2-1; 13 bases agree with TRBD2. This receptor was taken from a woman aged 40 to 50 in good health. Some clones in this sample may be carry-over from other donors' samples. Sequencing was carried out using PBMCs. CDR3 sequence: CASSPRTSGRSEQFF. DNA for the CDR3: TGTGCCAGCAGTCCCCGGACTAGCGGGAGAAGTGAGCAGTTCTTC.